This TCR beta chain is drawn from a study of T cell repertoires in cytomegalovirus infection. Across the study: CMV infection together with matching HLA type was indicated by public TCR beta signatures. Findings and limits, study-wide: Adding up the frequency of public TCR beta families identified people who carried CMV plus the relevant HLA. Ex vivo responses were dominated by HLA-C-restricted CMV-specific TCR beta clonotypes.

This clonotype was recorded a few times. Its antigen is unidentified. Each CDR3 protein is one row after TCRdb ran MiXCR on the reads. The table has roughly 200,000 distinct CDR3 sequences, roughly 15% seen once. The receptor comes from a human donor in good health (CMV status not recorded). Some clones in this sample may be carry-over from other donors' samples. The sequencing input was CD8+ T cells from PBMCs.

The CDR3 spells CASRPSLGGGTEAFF. The CDR3 region has the DNA TGTGCCAGCCGTCCTTCTTTGGGGGGCGGCACTGAAGCTTTCTTT. The gene calls are TRBV6-2 or TRBV6-3 and TRBJ1-1; tentatively, D is TRBD1 (6 bases). The CDR3 runs to 15 residues. V lost 8 bases to trimming and J lost 4 bases, with 20 bases between them. Germline CDR1 MNHEY, CDR2 SVGEGT.